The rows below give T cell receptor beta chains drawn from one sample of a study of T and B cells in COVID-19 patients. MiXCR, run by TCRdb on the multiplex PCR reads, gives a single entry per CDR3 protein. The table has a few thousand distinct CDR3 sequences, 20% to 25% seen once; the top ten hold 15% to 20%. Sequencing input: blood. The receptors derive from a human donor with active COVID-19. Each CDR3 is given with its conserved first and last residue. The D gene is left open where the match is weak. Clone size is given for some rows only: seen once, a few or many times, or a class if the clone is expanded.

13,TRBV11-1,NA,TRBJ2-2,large,TGTGCCAGCAGGACGGAGGGACGCGGGGAGCTGTTTTTT,CASRTEGRGELFF
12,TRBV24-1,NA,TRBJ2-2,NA,TGTGCCACCAGTCAACACACCGGGGAGCTGTTTTTT,CATSQHTGELFF
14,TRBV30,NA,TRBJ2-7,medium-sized,TGTGCCTGGAGTGTACGGGGCCCATCCTACGAGCAGTACTTC,CAWSVRGPSYEQYF
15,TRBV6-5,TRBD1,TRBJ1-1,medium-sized,TGTGCCAGCAGTTACTCCTGGACAGGGAACACTGAAGCTTTCTTT,CASSYSWTGNTEAFF
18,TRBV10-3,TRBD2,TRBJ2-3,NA,TGTGCCACCTCTACTGGACTAGCGGGGATCACTAGCACAGATACGCAGTATTTT,CATSTGLAGITSTDTQYF
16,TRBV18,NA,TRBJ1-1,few,TGTGCCAGCTCACGGGCCGGGACTGGGGGGAACACTGAAGCTTTCTTT,CASSRAGTGGNTEAFF
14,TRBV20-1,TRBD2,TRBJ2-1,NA,TGCAGTGCGAGAACTAGCGGGAGGGCCAATGAGCAGTTCTTC,CSARTSGRANEQFF
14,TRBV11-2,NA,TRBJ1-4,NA,TGTGCCAGCAGCTTAGAGGCGCAGTATGAAAAACTGTTTTTT,CASSLEAQYEKLFF
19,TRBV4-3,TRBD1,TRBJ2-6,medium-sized,TGCGCCAGCAGCCAAGACCAGGGGGCTGCTATGTCTGGGGCCAACGTCCTGACTTTC,CASSQDQGAAMSGANVLTF
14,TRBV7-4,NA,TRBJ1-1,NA,TGTGCCAGCCGATCTAGAGTAGGGGGGGGTGAAGCTTTCTTT,CASRSRVGGGEAFF
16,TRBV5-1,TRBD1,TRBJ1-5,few,TGCGCCAGCAGCTTGGATGGGACAGGGTTTAATCAGCCCCAGCATTTT,CASSLDGTGFNQPQHF
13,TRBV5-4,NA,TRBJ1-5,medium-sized,TGTGCCAGCAGCTTGGATGAGGGGCAGCCCCAGCATTTT,CASSLDEGQPQHF
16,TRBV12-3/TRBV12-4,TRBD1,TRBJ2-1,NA,TGTGCCAGCAGAACCACCGGGACAGGGAAATACAATGAGCAGTTCTTC,CASRTTGTGKYNEQFF
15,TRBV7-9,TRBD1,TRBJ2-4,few,TGTGCCACCGCGGGGACAGGGGCGGCCAAAAACATTCAGTACTTC,CATAGTGAAKNIQYF
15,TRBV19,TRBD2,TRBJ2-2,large,TGTGCCAGTAGTATAGCGGGAGGAGGCACCGGGGAGCTGTTTTTT,CASSIAGGGTGELFF
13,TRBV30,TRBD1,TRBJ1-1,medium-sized,TGTGCCTGGAGTGTAACAGGGGACACTGAAGCTTTCTTT,CAWSVTGDTEAFF
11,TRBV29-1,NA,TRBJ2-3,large,TGCAGCGTGGCTATCAGAGATACGCAGTATTTT,CSVAIRDTQYF
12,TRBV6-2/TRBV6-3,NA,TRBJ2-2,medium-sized,TGTGCCAGCAGAACATTCACCGGGGAGCTGTTTTTT,CASRTFTGELFF
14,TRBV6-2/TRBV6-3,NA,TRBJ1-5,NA,TGTGCCAGCAGTTACTTCGCCAGGGACCAGCCCCAGCATTTT,CASSYFARDQPQHF
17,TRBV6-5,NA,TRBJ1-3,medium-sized,TGTGCCAGCAGTTACTGGGATCCAGGTCCCTCTGGAAACACCATATATTTT,CASSYWDPGPSGNTIYF
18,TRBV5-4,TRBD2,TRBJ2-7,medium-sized,TGTGCCAGCAGCTTTGGGGCTAGCGGGAGAATATCGGGGAGCGAGCAGTACTTC,CASSFGASGRISGSEQYF
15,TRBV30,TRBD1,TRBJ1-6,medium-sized,TGTGCCTGGAGTGTCGACAGGGTGGGTAATTCACCCCTCCACTTT,CAWSVDRVGNSPLHF
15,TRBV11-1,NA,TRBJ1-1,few,TGTGCCAGCAGCCTGAGGTACCGATCCGGGATCCTAACCTTCTTT,CASSLRYRSGILTFF
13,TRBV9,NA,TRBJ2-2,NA,TGTGCCAGCAGCCCAGGGGGGCGGGAGGAGCTGTTTTTT,CASSPGGREELFF
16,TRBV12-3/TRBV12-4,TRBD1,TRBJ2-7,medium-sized,TGTGCCAGCAGTCCGGCGGACAGGGCTCGTACCTACGAGCAGTACTTC,CASSPADRARTYEQYF
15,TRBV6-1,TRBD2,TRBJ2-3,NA,TGTGCCAGCAGTTTGGGACTAGCGGGCACAGATACGCAGTATTTT,CASSLGLAGTDTQYF
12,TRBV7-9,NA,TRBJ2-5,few,TGTGCCAGCAGCTTCTGGGCGGAGACCCAGTACTTC,CASSFWAETQYF
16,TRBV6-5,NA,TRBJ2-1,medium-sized,TGTGCCAGCAGTTACGGAGGCCCCACTTCCTACAATGAGCAGTTCTTC,CASSYGGPTSYNEQFF
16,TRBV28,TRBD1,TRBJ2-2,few,TGTGCCAGCAGTTTACCAGGGGGCCGAAACACCGGGGAGCTGTTTTTT,CASSLPGGRNTGELFF
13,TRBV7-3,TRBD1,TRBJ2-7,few,TGTGCCAGCAGTCCAATCACAGGGGGCGAGCAGTACTTC,CASSPITGGEQYF
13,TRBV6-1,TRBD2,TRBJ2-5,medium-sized,TGTGCCAGCGAGACTAGCGGAAAAGAGACCCAGTACTTC,CASETSGKETQYF